These 30 T cell receptor beta chains were sequenced from one sample in a study of T and B cells in COVID-19 patients (dated by TCRdb to 2018 to 2021). TRB repertoires were amplified using about 250-500 ng of genomic DNA isolated from blood. This sample was sequenced with an Illumina MiSeq. TRB rearrangements were amplified by multiplex PCR with BIOMED2 TRB-A/B primer pools. Through fastp at Q25 and MiXCR, TCRdb rebuilt clones from the public reads, retaining in-frame beta chains. Each record represents a unique CDR3 protein, reported with the most common genes and DNA among its rows. In all, the sample holds 4,000 to 5,000 distinct CDR3 sequences, and 25% to 35% of those were seen once. 36% of the sample is in the top ten clones. Sequenced input: blood. These receptors originate from a human donor with active COVID-19.

This clonotype is medium-sized (0.01 to 0.1%) by share. The chain recombines TRBV6-5 with TRBJ2-3; D may be TRBD2 (6 bases). The CDR3 has 17 amino acids. With 5 bases removed from V and 9 bases from J, the gap between germline ends came to 27 bases. Germline V CDR1 and CDR2: MNHEY, SVGAGI. Here the CDR3 DNA reads TGTGCCAGCAGTGAACTCCCTTTCGGGAGAGCAACGTCCACGCAGTATTTT. It specifies CASSELPFGRATSTQYF.

This clonotype rates as medium-sized. The chain couples TRBV27 to TRBJ2-5; D is perhaps TRBD2 (5 bases). There are 14 residues in the CDR3. V was pared by 2 bases and J by 5 bases, with 12 bases between. Germline lookup yields CDR1 MNHEY and CDR2 SMNVEV (reference sequence). The CDR3 bases are TGTGCCAGCAGTTTAGAGGGCGGTTTGGAGACCCAGTACTTC. Residues: CASSLEGGLETQYF.

In this sample, this clonotype turned up a few times. The rearrangement joins TRBV10-3 to TRBJ2-3; possibly TRBD2 for D (6 bases). V lost 2 bases, J lost 4 bases, and 16 bases lay in between. CDR1 is ENHRY and CDR2 is SYGVKD in the germline V gene. The CDR3 is made up of 16 amino acids. CDR3 nucleotide sequence: TGTGCCATCAGTGAGGGGGGGAGCGGTCGGGCAGATACGCAGTATTTT. Residues: CAISEGGSGRADTQYF.

This clonotype was observed a handful of times. The chain uses TRBV6-6 and TRBJ2-7; 8 bases map to TRBD2. The J segment lost 3 bases and the V segment lost 2 bases, leaving 3 bases of the junction unmatched. The CDR3 is 14 residues long. Germline V lookup: CDR1 MNHNY, CDR2 SVGAGI (reference sequence). CDR3 sequence reads: CASSYGAGGYEQYF. CDR3 nucleotide sequence: TGTGCCAGCAGTTACGGGGCGGGGGGCTACGAGCAGTACTTC.

This clonotype counts as medium-sized. This chain uses TRBV6-6 with TRBJ2-7, with TRBD2 matching over 9 bases. Losses at the gene ends were 6 bases for V and 2 bases for J; bases not matched to a gene: 8. The CDR3 has 15 amino acids. The germline CDR1 and CDR2 sequences are MNHNY and SVGAGI (reference sequence). The CDR3 sequence is CASSLRLAEAYEQYF. DNA of the CDR3: TGTGCCAGCAGCCTCCGACTAGCGGAAGCCTACGAGCAGTACTTC.

CDR3 protein: CASTPDGQGFHEQYF. CDR3 bases: TGTGCCAGCACCCCGGATGGACAGGGGTTCCACGAGCAGTACTTC. The V and J genes are TRBV5-4 and TRBJ2-7; the match to TRBD1 covers 9 bases. Germline-derived CDR1 and CDR2 are SGHNT and YYREEE (reference sequence). The CDR3 is made up of 15 amino acids. V shed 6 bases and J 5 bases; nucleotides not matched to a gene: 12.

J is TRBJ1-1 and V is TRBV6-2 or TRBV6-3, with no clear D. V lost 6 bases, J lost 4 bases, and 12 bases lay in between. The CDR3 runs 13 residues. Germline values: CDR1 MNHEY, CDR2 SVGEGT. In DNA, the CDR3 is TGTGCCAGCAGCCCTAACTCCGCCACTGAAGCTTTCTTT. This gives the protein CASSPNSATEAFF.

Concerning this clonotype itself: A much larger clone differs from this one at a single base, so this may be a read error. The V call is TRBV6-5, the J call TRBJ1-4; the D is unclear. Germline lookup yields CDR1 MNHEY and CDR2 SVGAGI. The CDR3 extends over 13 amino acids. CDR3 loop: CANSLVGNEKLFF. The CDR3 nucleotides read TGTGCCAACAGTTTGGTGGGGAATGAAAAACTGTTTTTT.

The chain combines TRBV29-1 with TRBJ2-3; 7 bases are shared with TRBD1. Germline loops: CDR1 SQVTM, CDR2 ANQGSEA. The length of the CDR3 is 13 residues. J gave up 1 base and V 5 bases, and 3 bases lay outside the gene matches. For the CDR3, the DNA is TGCAGCGTTTTAGGACAGGGCACAGATACGCAGTATTTT. Protein product: CSVLGQGTDTQYF.

By proportion, this clonotype is medium-sized. V is TRBV5-6 and J is TRBJ2-2; D gene unclear. V shed 3 bases and J shed 1 base, with 7 bases lying between them. CDR3 length equals 14 residues. Per germline, CDR1 SGHDT and CDR2 YYEEEE. In DNA, the CDR3 is TGTGCCAGCAGCTCCCAGCGGAACACCGGGGAGCTGTTTTTT. Encoded protein: CASSSQRNTGELFF.

About this clonotype itself: The junction departs from the called germline gene at one end, perhaps through a read error. This chain joins TRBV5-6 and TRBJ1-6; D is unresolved. Per the germline V gene, CDR1 is SGHDT and CDR2 is YYEEEE. This CDR3 comprises 14 residues. As DNA, the CDR3 is TGCGCCAGCAGCTTGCGGGCGCCCGGGTCACCCCTCCACTTT. Protein product: CASSLRAPGSPLHF.

In this sample, this clonotype turned up a few times. V usage is TRBV6-1 and J usage is TRBJ1-3; 9 bases fit TRBD1. The germline V gene has CDR1 MNHNS and CDR2 SASEGT. Unmatched junction bases numbered 6, after V lost 6 bases and J lost 3 bases. The CDR3 consists of 15 residues. The CDR3: CASRTGGSYGNTIYF. The CDR3 DNA follows: TGTGCCAGCAGGACAGGGGGAAGCTATGGAAACACCATATATTTT.

This clonotype qualifies as medium-sized. Its ends do not fully match the called genes, so a read error is possible. The CDR3 DNA is TGCAGCGTCTCGAGGGGGACAGGGACCCTTGAAGAAACCCAGTACTTC. Residues: CSVSRGTGTLEETQYF. The rearrangement joins TRBV29-1 to TRBJ2-5; 9 bases fit TRBD1. The CDR3 runs to 16 residues. The germline gives CDR1 SQVTM, CDR2 ANQGSEA.

The chain combines TRBV4-3 with TRBJ2-1; no reliable D call. CDR1 LGHNA and CDR2 YSLEER come from the germline V gene. The CDR3 has 11 amino acids. Deletions cut 2 bases from V and 9 bases from J, with 5 bases between. DNA for the CDR3: TGCGCCAGCAGCCAATTGTTTGAGCAGTTCTTC. It yields the protein CASSQLFEQFF.

The V gene is TRBV19, the J gene TRBJ2-2; 12 bases agree with TRBD1. Germline V gene lookup returns CDR1 LNHDA and CDR2 SQIVND (reference sequence). The CDR3 spans 14 residues. Trimming at V came to 8 bases and at J to 4 bases, leaving 2 bases not matched to a gene. The DNA for the CDR3 is TGTGCCAGTCGGGACAGGGGGCGCACCGGGGAGCTGTTTTTT. Translation gives CASRDRGRTGELFF.

The CDR3 region is CANPTGGYF. In DNA form, the CDR3 reads TGTGCCAACCCTACAGGGGGTTACTTC. This chain links TRBV5-5 with TRBJ2-5, with TRBD1 identical over 8 bases. Unmatched junction bases numbered 6, after V lost 9 bases and J lost 14 bases. Germline CDR1 SGHKS, CDR2 YYEKEE (reference sequence). This CDR3 region has 9 residues. Full variable domain (remainder filled in from reference TRBV5-5 and TRBJ2-5): DAGVTQSPTHLIKTRGQQVTLRCSPISGHKSVSWYQQVLGQGPQFIFQYYEKEERGRGNFPDRFSARQFPNYSSELNVNALLLGDSALYLCANPTGGYFGPGTRLLVL.

This clonotype was picked up a small number of times. The rearrangement uses TRBV7-2 and TRBJ2-1, with 8 positions matching TRBD2. CDR1 SGHTA and CDR2 FQGNSA come from the germline V gene. The CDR3 is 15 amino acids. V shed 0 bases and J 5 bases; nucleotides not matched to a gene: 3. The CDR3: CASSLAAGGHNEQFF. The CDR3 nucleotides read TGTGCCAGCAGCTTAGCGGCGGGAGGCCACAATGAGCAGTTCTTC.

This chain links TRBV28 with TRBJ2-2; D perhaps matches TRBD1 (6 bases). The CDR3 is made up of 17 amino acids. Germline V CDR1 and CDR2: MDHEN, SYDVKM. Trimming shortened V by 10 bases and J by 3 bases, and 24 bases separated the two germline ends. The CDR3 spells CATSSGTRKTDTGELFF. DNA for the CDR3: TGTGCCACCTCGTCCGGGACAAGAAAGACAGACACCGGGGAGCTGTTTTTT.

The chain employs TRBV12-3 or TRBV12-4 and TRBJ2-7; D call uncertain. This CDR3 contains 12 residues. The V and J ends lost 4 bases and 2 bases respectively, with 6 bases between them. CDR3 protein: CASSYLTYEQYF. The CDR3 DNA sequence: TGTGCCAGCAGTTACCTTACCTACGAGCAGTACTTC.

This clonotype is medium-sized within its sample. DNA for the CDR3: TGTGCCAGTAGTGCCGTAGGTCGGAATTCACCCCTCCACTTT. It translates to CASSAVGRNSPLHF. The V call is TRBV19, the J call TRBJ1-6; D remains ambiguous. V lost 5 bases and J lost 7, with 12 bases in between. The CDR3 spans 14 residues. Germline lookup yields CDR1 LNHDA and CDR2 SQIVND (reference sequence).

This clonotype is medium-sized (0.01 to 0.1%) within its sample. CDR3 amino acids: CATSSGGHNYGYTF. DNA for the CDR3: TGTGCCACCAGCAGCGGTGGGCATAACTATGGCTACACCTTC. This sequence joins TRBV15 and TRBJ1-2; D not resolved. The germline V gene encodes CDR1 LNHNV and CDR2 YYDKDF (reference sequence). CDR3 length: 14 amino acids. V lost 3 bases to trimming and J lost 1 base, with 9 bases between them.

By share of the sample, this clonotype is medium-sized. The chain links TRBV19 to TRBJ2-6; the D is unclear. Trimming took off 7 bases at V and 0 bases at J, with 10 bases between the two ends. CDR1 is LNHDA, CDR2 SQIVND, per germline (reference sequence). The CDR3 totals 15 residues. CDR3 sequence reads: CASKIRPSGANVLTF. CDR3 coding DNA: TGTGCCAGTAAAATTCGCCCCTCTGGGGCCAACGTCCTGACTTTC.

This clonotype is deemed medium-sized. This chain links TRBV19 with TRBJ2-7; a possible D gene is TRBD2 (6 bases). The CDR3 length is 15 residues. Germline CDR1 LNHDA, CDR2 SQIVND (reference sequence). V was pared by 4 bases and J by 5 bases, with 18 bases between. CDR3 nucleotides: TGTGCCAGTAGTAAGCGGAGGGCTTCCACCGACGAGCAGTACTTC. Encoded protein: CASSKRRASTDEQYF.

This chain connects TRBV27 to TRBJ2-3; 12 bases match TRBD1. The CDR3 totals 16 residues. J lost 6 bases, V lost 7 bases, and 11 bases had no gene match. Germline values: CDR1 MNHEY, CDR2 SMNVEV (reference sequence). The CDR3 DNA sequence: TGTGCCAGCAACCGACCGGGACAGGGGGCGAAGGATACGCAGTATTTT. Its protein product is CASNRPGQGAKDTQYF.

Only a few counts were recorded for this clonotype. The CDR3 here is CASSRDYYEQYF. In DNA form, the CDR3 reads TGTGCCAGCAGCCGGGACTACTACGAGCAGTACTTC. V is TRBV5-6 and J is TRBJ2-7, with TRBD2 matching 7 bases. Trimming removed 4 bases from V and 3 bases from J; junction bases left unmatched: 1. The CDR3 sequence is 12 residues long. CDR1 is SGHDT and CDR2 is YYEEEE in the germline V gene. Drawing the rest from reference TRBV5-6 and TRBJ2-7, the complete variable domain is DAGVTQSPTHLIKTRGQQVTLRCSPKSGHDTVSWYQQALGQGPQFIFQYYEEEERQRGNFPDRFSGHQFPNYSSELNVNALLLGDSALYLCASSRDYYEQYFGPGTRLTVT.

DNA for the CDR3: TGCGCCAGCAGCCTCCGGACAGGGGACGAGCAGTACTTC. It yields the protein CASSLRTGDEQYF. The chain links TRBV4-3 to TRBJ2-7; TRBD1 agrees at 9 bases. Germline V gives CDR1 LGHNA, CDR2 YSLEER. The CDR3 totals 13 residues. V lost 4 bases to trimming and J lost 5 bases; unmatched junction nucleotides: 3.

This chain connects TRBV19 to TRBJ2-3; 9 bases are a match to TRBD2. Per germline, CDR1 LNHDA and CDR2 SQIVND (reference sequence). This CDR3 has 16 amino acids. Unmatched junction bases numbered 9, after V lost 3 bases and J lost 5 bases. The CDR3 spells CASSMTMRGGQDTQYF. The CDR3 coding sequence is TGTGCCAGTAGTATGACCATGCGGGGGGGCCAAGATACGCAGTATTTT.

The chain recombines TRBV28 with TRBJ2-1; TRBD1 matches 9 bases. The length of the CDR3 is 19 residues. J was trimmed by 5 bases and V by 3 bases; bases with no gene match: 17. CDR1 and CDR2 from the germline V gene are MDHEN and SYDVKM. DNA of the CDR3: TGTGCCAGCAGTTTCCGGGGACAGGGAAGGCAAGGGGGAAACAATGAGCAGTTCTTC. Translated: CASSFRGQGRQGGNNEQFF.

This clonotype was observed a single time. This sequence may be a read error, since a much larger clone differs from it by one base. The chain recombines TRBV19 with TRBJ1-6; a weak D match, TRBD1 (6 bases). The V gene lost 4 bases and the J gene lost 9 bases, with 22 bases spanning the gap. CDR1 is LNHDA and CDR2 is SQIVND in the germline V gene (reference sequence). The CDR3 contains 17 residues. For the CDR3, the DNA is TGTGCCAGTAGTACCCAGCCCTCGGGACATTACTCTTCACCCCTCCACTTT. Amino acid sequence: CASSTQPSGHYSSPLHF.

In its sample, this clonotype ranks as medium-sized (0.01 to 0.1%). The rearrangement joins TRBV6-5 to TRBJ1-3, with no clear D. V lost 0 bases, J lost 5 bases, and 11 bases lay in between. Looked up from germline, CDR1 is MNHEY and CDR2 is SVGAGI. The CDR3 runs to 15 residues. This chain's CDR3 is CASSYSLTSRNTIYF. As DNA, the CDR3 is TGTGCCAGCAGTTACTCCCTCACTTCTCGAAACACCATATATTTT.